This TCR beta chain emerged from a study of T cell repertoires in cytomegalovirus infection. Study-level information: CMV epitopes that were recently identified and HLA-C-restricted were used alongside well-studied HLA-B-restricted ones.

TCRdb reprocessed the reads via MiXCR and lists one record per CDR3 protein. The sample records under 850,000 distinct CDR3 sequences, around a third being singletons. Study-wide findings and caveats: The ex vivo response was dominated by HLA-C-restricted CMV-specific TCR beta clonotypes. Carriers of CMV and the relevant HLA type were discriminated by public TCR beta frequency.

The V gene lost 5 bases and the J gene lost 2 bases, with 20 bases spanning the gap. The germline V gene encodes CDR1 DFQATT and CDR2 SNEGSKA (reference sequence). The CDR3 contains 16 residues. On this clonotype itself: What it binds is unknown.

This receptor was taken from a human donor in good health (CMV status not recorded). Some clones in this sample may be carry-over from other donors' samples. The material sequenced was cultured PBMCs, taken from culture after CMV antigen stimulation. The V gene is TRBV20-1, the J gene TRBJ2-3; D might be TRBD1 or TRBD2, each matching 5 bases. CDR3 amino acids: CSADNDGGIPTDTQYF. CDR3 coding DNA: TGCAGTGCTGATAACGATGGGGGTATCCCCACAGATACGCAGTATTTT.